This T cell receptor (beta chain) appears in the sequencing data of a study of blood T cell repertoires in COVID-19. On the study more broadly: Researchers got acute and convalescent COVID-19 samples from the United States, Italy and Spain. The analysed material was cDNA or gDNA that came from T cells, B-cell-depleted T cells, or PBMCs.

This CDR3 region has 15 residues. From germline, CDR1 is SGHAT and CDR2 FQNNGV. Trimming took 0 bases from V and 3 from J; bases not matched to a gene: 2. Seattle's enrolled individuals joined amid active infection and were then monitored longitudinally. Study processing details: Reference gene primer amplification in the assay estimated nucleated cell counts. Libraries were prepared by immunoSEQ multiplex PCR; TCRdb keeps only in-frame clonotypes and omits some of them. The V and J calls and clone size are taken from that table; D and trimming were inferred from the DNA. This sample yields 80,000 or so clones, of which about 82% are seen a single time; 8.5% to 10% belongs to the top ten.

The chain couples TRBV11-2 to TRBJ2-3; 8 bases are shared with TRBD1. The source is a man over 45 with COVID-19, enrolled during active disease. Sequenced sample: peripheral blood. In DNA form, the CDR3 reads TGTGCCAGCAGCTTAGATCGGACAGGGACAGATACGCAGTATTTT. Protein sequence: CASSLDRTGTDTQYF.